One and the same sample provided the 9 T cell receptor beta chains below, sequenced in a study of liver allograft versus peripheral blood T cells. Study details: Comparative analysis was performed on T cell receptor repertoires from transplanted livers and from recipients' peripheral blood.

Each CDR3 protein is one row after TCRdb ran MiXCR on the reads. The sample shows approximately 3,500 distinct CDR3 sequences, 15% of them seen only once. Receptors originate from a human patient who had a liver transplant. Part of the T cells may come from the graft donor.

The V and J genes are TRBV20-1 and TRBJ1-2; TRBD1 aligns across 9 bases. The CDR3 is made up of 14 amino acids. Trimming at V came to 3 bases and at J to 2 bases, leaving 4 bases not matched to a gene. Germline loops: CDR1 DFQATT, CDR2 SNEGSKA (reference sequence). CDR3 region: CSARSGTGNYGYTF. CDR3 nucleotide sequence: TGCAGTGCTAGGAGCGGGACAGGGAACTATGGCTACACCTTC.

This clonotype was counted only a few times. This chain links TRBV2 with TRBJ1-4, with D hard to call. The germline V gene has CDR1 SNHLY and CDR2 FYNNEI. V lost 6 bases to trimming and J lost 6 bases, with 8 bases between them. There are 12 residues in the CDR3. CDR3 residues: CASRNTDEKLFF. In DNA, the CDR3 is TGTGCCAGCAGAAACACCGATGAAAAACTGTTTTTT.

This clonotype is a singleton in its sample. The chain joins TRBV5-3 to TRBJ2-1; D not resolved. TRBV5-3 is an ORF, with its function uncertain. Deletions cut 0 bases from V and 8 bases from J, with 3 bases between. The CDR3 is made up of 11 amino acids. Here the CDR3 reads CARSLGDEQFF. For the CDR3, the DNA is TGTGCCAGAAGCTTGGGGGATGAGCAGTTCTTC.

A remark on this clonotype: This likely stems from a read error, as it lies one base from a far larger clone. This sequence joins TRBV6-5 and TRBJ1-2; 8 bases align to TRBD1. This CDR3 is 15 amino acids long. Germline CDR1 MNHEY, CDR2 SVGAGI. The V gene end was trimmed by 5 bases and the J gene end by 1 base; junction bases not matched to a gene: 6. The CDR3 DNA is TGTGCCAGCAGTGACCGAGACAGGGGTAACTATGGCTACACCTTC. Encoded protein: CASSDRDRGNYGYTF.

Within the sample, this clonotype is medium-sized. This sequence joins TRBV6-5 and TRBJ2-2, with TRBD1 identical over 9 bases. This CDR3 is built from 16 residues. J gave up 2 bases and V 6 bases, and 7 bases lay outside the gene matches. Germline V gene lookup returns CDR1 MNHEY and CDR2 SVGAGI. CDR3 protein: CASRPPGQGNTGELFF. DNA for the CDR3: TGTGCCAGCAGACCCCCGGGACAGGGAAACACCGGGGAGCTGTTTTTT.

A word on this clonotype: A read error may explain this, as a much larger clone is one base away. V is TRBV24-1 and J is TRBJ2-7; D unresolved. The CDR3 runs to 13 residues. Germline assignment: CDR1 KGHDR and CDR2 SFDVKD. The CDR3 region is CATSDLGTDEHYF. The CDR3 coding sequence is TGTGCCACCAGTGATTTGGGAACAGACGAGCATTACTTC.

In its sample, this clonotype is medium-sized. The chain has TRBV13 and TRBJ1-4; TRBD1 aligns across 7 bases. The germline gives CDR1 PRHDT, CDR2 FYEKMQ (reference sequence). With 5 bases clipped from V and 6 bases from J, the junction kept 3 bases outside the gene matches. CDR3 length: 13 amino acids. The CDR3 DNA reads TGTGCCAGCAGCCCGAGGGGGCATGAAAAACTGTTTTTT. Encoded protein: CASSPRGHEKLFF.

The DNA for the CDR3 is TGTGCCAGCAGTCTCGAGCTAGCGGCAGCGAACACCGGGGAGCTGTTTTTT. Translating gives CASSLELAAANTGELFF. The rearrangement links TRBV28 to TRBJ2-2; TRBD2 aligns across 7 bases. The germline V gene has CDR1 MDHEN and CDR2 SYDVKM. The CDR3 sequence is 17 residues long. Trimming removed 5 bases from V and 0 bases from J; junction bases left unmatched: 9.

The chain carries TRBV20-1 and TRBJ1-2, with 7 bases identical to TRBD1. In germline, CDR1 is DFQATT, CDR2 SNEGSKA (reference sequence). The V segment lost 0 bases and the J segment 3 bases; nucleotides outside the gene matches: 10. The CDR3 runs 16 residues. This CDR3 is CSARDPRGGGDYGYTF. CDR3 sequence (DNA): TGCAGTGCTAGAGATCCCCGGGGAGGGGGCGACTATGGCTACACCTTC.